This T cell receptor beta chain is drawn from a study of T cells in Graves' hyperthyroidism and ophthalmopathy (dated by TCRdb to about 2019). For the study in its entirety: Peripheral blood was sampled at the time of initial diagnosis, prior to any treatment. TCR V-J signatures able to tell the groups apart were searched for in a discovery cohort of 95 to 100 patients, of whom over 40 had Graves' ophthalmopathy and about 55 had stable Graves' hyperthyroidism. Prospective prediction of ophthalmopathy was tested in an independent validation cohort of 18 to 20 hyperthyroidism patients and some 17 patients who later progressed to ophthalmopathy. The 85 to 100 discovery patients were divided at random into training and test sets in a 7:3 ratio. In about 6 Graves' hyperthyroidism patients, the study also compared T-cell repertoires from thyroid tissue with T-cell repertoires from blood. After sampling, hyperthyroidism patients received methimazole starting at 30 mg daily, and ophthalmopathy patients received high-dose intravenous methylprednisolone. According to the paper, TCR Vbeta CDR3 sequencing was carried out on about 140 peripheral blood samples, which came from approximately 43 ophthalmopathy, roughly 75 hyperthyroidism and about 17 progressor patients. Results the study describes overall, beyond this receptor: A 13 V-J signature model separated ophthalmopathy from stable hyperthyroidism, with around 91% sensitivity and about 81% specificity in cross-validation and 80%/75% in testing. Most expanded thyroid clonotypes (frequency above 0.001) were also detected in blood, a finding suggesting that blood repertoires may reflect thyroid immune responses. No statistical method was used to set the sample size in advance, and investigators knew the group allocation. In validation, the model predicted progression to ophthalmopathy a median of 6.5 months before onset, with approximately 70% sensitivity and 72.22% specificity.

This clonotype has a handful of counts. Its antigen remains undetermined. The record has no base qualities; no much larger clone is one base away. The TCR beta CDR3 regions were amplified from the RNA transcripts. For the first round of RT-PCR on the TCR CDR3, the HTBI primer set was used together with the Qiagen OneStep RT-PCR kit. Libraries were constructed in a second round of multiplex PCR, after which size selection and purification were performed. Paired-end sequencing of the libraries was performed with 100 bp reads on an Illumina HiSeq2000. As for how the authors treated the data: SOAPnuke was used to process the raw data, with reads discarded if the reads contained adapters or uncalled bases, had a mean Phred below 15, or lacked an exact constant-primer or identifier match. High-quality paired reads were merged using COPE v1.2.5, and each unique nucleotide sequence was defined as a clonotype. MiTCR v1.1 was used to align clonotypes to the IMGT TRBV, TRBD and TRBJ reference segments. Analysis was restricted to V-J combinations with a frequency above 0.0001, which covered 98% to 99.2% of repertoires. The TCS score was defined as F50 (clonal expansion) divided by E x V (chaos), with BLOSUM62-based TCRdist calculated between CDR3 peptides within each V-J. Welch's t-statistics and random forest reduced several hundred V-J features to about 12, which were used in a naive Bayes classifier (R e1071). Through fastp at Q25 and MiXCR, TCRdb rebuilt clones from the public reads, retaining in-frame beta chains. Every distinct CDR3 protein forms one entry, paired with its most common genes and DNA. Here the V and J calls rest on TCRdb's processing, not on the authors' analysis. Within this sample are 300,000 to 450,000 distinct CDR3 sequences, with 20% to 30% of them counted one time only. The ten largest clones capture 73% of the sample.

Stable Graves' hyperthyroidism was defined as the absence of progression to ophthalmopathy over 18 months of follow-up. Hyperthyroidism patients were newly diagnosed, with disease duration under 2 months, and aged 18 to 65 years. Patients with uncontrolled infections, other autoimmune diseases, pregnancy or lactation were excluded. Diagnoses relied on clinical symptoms, serum thyroxine and TRAb, thyroid ultrasound and orbital computed tomography. PBMCs were separated from about 10 ml of fresh peripheral blood using Ficoll-Paque density gradient centrifugation. Total RNA was extracted using Trizol reagent, and RNA quality was assessed on an Agilent 2100 Bioanalyzer. The sequenced sample consisted of blood. The source is a man aged 45-65 years with Graves' hyperthyroidism.

The DNA sequence is given as TGTGCCAGCAGTTGGGGGGATCAAGGCGAGCAGTACTTC. Its product reads: CASSWGDQGEQYF. The chain is made from TRBV6-1 and TRBJ2-7, with a weak D call of TRBD2 (6 bases match). Looking up the germline V gene yields CDR1 MNHNS and CDR2 SASEGT. V was cut back by 5 bases and J by 6 bases, leaving a gap of 14 bases between them. Including the terminal cysteine and phenylalanine, the CDR3 comprises 13 residues. Just CDR3 DNA is preserved here, 39 bases in frame from base 1.